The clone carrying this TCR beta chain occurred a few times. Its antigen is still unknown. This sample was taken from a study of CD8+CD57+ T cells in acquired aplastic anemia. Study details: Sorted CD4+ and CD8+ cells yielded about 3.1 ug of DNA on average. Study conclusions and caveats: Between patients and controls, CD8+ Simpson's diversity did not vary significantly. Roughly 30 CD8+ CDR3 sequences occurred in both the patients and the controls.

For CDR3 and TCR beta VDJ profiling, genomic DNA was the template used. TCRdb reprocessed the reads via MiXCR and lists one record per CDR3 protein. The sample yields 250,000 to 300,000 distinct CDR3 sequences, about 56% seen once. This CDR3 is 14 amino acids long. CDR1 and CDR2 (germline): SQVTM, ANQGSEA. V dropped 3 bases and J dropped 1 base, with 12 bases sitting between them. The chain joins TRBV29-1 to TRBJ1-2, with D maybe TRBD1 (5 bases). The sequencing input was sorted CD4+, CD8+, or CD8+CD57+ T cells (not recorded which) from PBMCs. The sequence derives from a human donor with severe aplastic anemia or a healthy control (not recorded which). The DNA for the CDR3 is TGCAGCGTTGATCCCCCAGGGATTAACTATGGCTACACCTTC. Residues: CSVDPPGINYGYTF.